These 5 T cell receptor beta chains were sequenced from one sample in a study of blood T cell repertoires in COVID-19. The repertoire was sequenced with immunoSEQ multiplex PCR; TCRdb's copy has only in-frame clones and lacks some. The table includes about 200,000 clones, 87% detected once. The sample comprised PBMCs or T cells enriched from blood (not recorded which). The receptors originated from a woman aged 25 to 45 who had recovered from COVID-19.

This chain joins TRBV15 and TRBJ2-1, with 7 bases matching TRBD2. The CDR3 covers 14 residues. Germline V lookup: CDR1 LNHNV, CDR2 YYDKDF (reference sequence). V lost 4 bases to trimming and J lost 5 bases; unmatched junction nucleotides: 5. The CDR3 is CATSITSDDNEQFF. In nucleotides, the CDR3 is TGTGCCACCAGCATAACTAGCGACGACAATGAGCAGTTCTTC.

This clone was observed once. This chain links TRBV5-1 with TRBJ1-2; D possibly corresponds to TRBD1 (5 bases). The CDR3 totals 14 residues. Germline V CDR1 and CDR2: SGHRS, YFSETQ. The V and J ends lost 4 bases and 3 bases respectively, with 13 bases between them. CDR3 region: CASSRGNSDYGYTF. The CDR3, as DNA: TGCGCCAGCAGCAGGGGCAATTCGGACTATGGCTACACCTTC.

This chain links TRBV7-8 with TRBJ1-1; D is perhaps TRBD1 (5 bases). The CDR3 has 13 amino acids. Trimming cost V 5 bases and J 4 bases, with 11 bases left between them. Germline-derived CDR1 and CDR2 are SGHVS and FQNEAQ. CDR3 nucleotide sequence: TGTGCCAGCAGCCAAGGGGAGGGCACTGAAGCTTTCTTT. Translated: CASSQGEGTEAFF.

The chain uses TRBV7-2 and TRBJ1-5; D gene ambiguous. Germline loops: CDR1 SGHTA, CDR2 FQGNSA. V was trimmed by 1 base and J by 1 base, leaving 8 bases between them. This CDR3 is built from 15 residues. CDR3 DNA sequence: TGTGCCAGCAGCTTAGACCCCAGGAGCAATCAGCCCCAGCATTTT. It is translated as CASSLDPRSNQPQHF.

The chain recombines TRBV24-1 with TRBJ1-1; D might be TRBD1 (6 bases). Germline CDR1 KGHDR, CDR2 SFDVKD. V dropped 5 bases and J dropped 5 bases, with 11 bases sitting between them. The CDR3 length is 13 residues. CDR3 nucleotides: TGTGCCACCAGTGCCCAGGGGAGAACTGAAGCTTTCTTT. Translating gives CATSAQGRTEAFF.